This T cell receptor (beta chain) was captured by sequencing in a study of T cells in Graves' hyperthyroidism and ophthalmopathy. Germline V CDR1 and CDR2: DFQATT, SNEGSKA (reference sequence). The V segment lost 1 base and the J segment 0 bases; nucleotides outside the gene matches: 4. The CDR3 has 17 amino acids. The TCR beta CDR3 regions underwent amplification using RNA transcripts as the source. HTBI primers were used for first-round RT-PCR of the TCR CDR3. Using its own MiXCR run on the multiplex PCR reads, TCRdb lists one record per CDR3 protein. The sample lists about 380,000 distinct CDR3 sequences, roughly 14% occurring once.

The gene calls are TRBV20-1 and TRBJ2-3, with 13 bases aligning to TRBD2. This clonotype was sampled from a woman in her sixties with Graves' hyperthyroidism. Sequenced input: blood. CDR3: CSARGWTSGRSTDTQYF. The CDR3 bases are TGCAGTGCTAGAGGCTGGACTAGCGGGAGAAGCACAGATACGCAGTATTTT.